The 21 T cell receptor beta chains reported below all come from one sample, sequenced in a study of early T cells in non-severe SARS-CoV-2 infection. TCRdb analysed the 5' RACE reads with MiXCR anew, one entry per CDR3 protein. In the table there are 28,000 or so distinct CDR3 sequences, under 5% of which are singletons. The sequenced sample consisted of whole blood. These receptors were collected from an adult who was a healthcare worker with PCR-confirmed SARS-CoV-2 infection or an uninfected control (not recorded which).

This clonotype occurred many times. This chain connects TRBV15 to TRBJ2-1; 12 positions match TRBD2. This CDR3 region has 16 residues. Germline CDR1 is LNHNV and CDR2 is YYDKDF (reference sequence). J lost 8 bases, V lost 1 base, and 6 bases had no gene match. The CDR3 region is CATSRGTSGNPYEQFF. For the CDR3, the DNA is TGTGCCACCAGCAGAGGGACTAGCGGGAATCCCTATGAGCAGTTCTTC.

This clonotype came up many times. CDR3 loop: CSASTSGRPYEQYF. Here the CDR3 DNA reads TGCAGTGCTAGCACTAGCGGGAGGCCCTACGAGCAGTACTTC. The J gene is TRBJ2-7, the V gene TRBV20-1, with 12 bases fitting TRBD2. Trimming cost V 3 bases and J 2 bases; bases outside gene matches: 2. The length of the CDR3 is 14 residues. Germline V lookup: CDR1 DFQATT, CDR2 SNEGSKA (reference sequence).

This clonotype showed up many times. This rearrangement joins TRBV2 to TRBJ1-1, with D unresolved. The CDR3 extends over 12 amino acids. Germline-derived CDR1 and CDR2 are SNHLY and FYNNEI. V was clipped by 6 bases and J by 1 base, with 6 bases between them. CDR3 sequence reads: CASREANTEAFF. The CDR3 bases are TGTGCCAGCAGGGAGGCGAACACTGAAGCTTTCTTT.

This chain links TRBV5-4 with TRBJ2-2; D is uncertain. From germline, CDR1 is SGHNT and CDR2 YYREEE (reference sequence). The CDR3 runs 14 residues. V was clipped by 3 bases and J by 0 bases, with 6 bases between them. DNA of the CDR3: TGTGCCAGCAGCTCCGAGCCGAACACCGGGGAGCTGTTTTTT. This encodes CASSSEPNTGELFF.

This clonotype was counted at least ten times. This chain uses TRBV6-2 or TRBV6-3 with TRBJ2-4; D uncertain. This CDR3 has 14 residues. CDR1 and CDR2 (germline): MNHEY, SVGEGT. V was clipped by 5 bases and J by 3 bases, with 11 bases between them. DNA of the CDR3: TGTGCCAGCAGTACCACTCTAGACAAAAACATTCAGTACTTC. As protein: CASSTTLDKNIQYF.

This clonotype was counted a few times. The V and J genes are TRBV5-6 and TRBJ2-1; D may be TRBD1 (6 bases). This CDR3 contains 15 residues. Looked up from germline, CDR1 is SGHDT and CDR2 is YYEEEE. V was clipped by 4 bases and J by 2 bases, with 13 bases between them. The CDR3 DNA follows: TGTGCCAGCAGCATTACACAGGGCACCTACAATGAGCAGTTCTTC. This sequence encodes CASSITQGTYNEQFF.

This clonotype was found many times. The chain combines TRBV7-9 with TRBJ2-1, with 11 bases fitting TRBD2. This CDR3 contains 18 residues. Germline values: CDR1 SEHNR, CDR2 FQNEAQ (reference sequence). Trimming took 0 bases from V and 3 from J; bases not matched to a gene: 7. The CDR3 DNA sequence: TGTGCCAGCAGCTTAGCGCCCTCGACTAGCGGGGTCTACAATGAGCAGTTCTTC. This translates into CASSLAPSTSGVYNEQFF.

This clonotype has a count of ten or more. The rearrangement joins TRBV6-1 to TRBJ2-2; D ambiguous. Germline lookup yields CDR1 MNHNS and CDR2 SASEGT. Trimming removed 4 bases from V and 7 bases from J, with 7 bases in between. CDR3 size: 12 residues. The CDR3, as DNA: TGTGCCAGCAGTGGCTTTATCGGGGAGCTGTTTTTT. This sequence encodes CASSGFIGELFF.

This clonotype was seen many times. V is TRBV28 and J is TRBJ1-5; D ambiguous. V shed 8 bases and J shed 2 bases, with 10 bases lying between them. The CDR3 runs 13 residues. Germline V lookup: CDR1 MDHEN, CDR2 SYDVKM. This CDR3 is CASGLGGNQPQHF. CDR3 in DNA: TGTGCCAGCGGCCTCGGGGGCAATCAGCCCCAGCATTTT.

This clonotype was seen many times. This chain links TRBV2 with TRBJ2-3; no clear D. The germline CDR1 and CDR2 sequences are SNHLY and FYNNEI. CDR3 length: 17 residues. V lost 4 bases to trimming and J lost 3 bases, with 20 bases between them. This chain's CDR3 is CASSGTSRQVGTDTQYF. The CDR3 DNA follows: TGTGCCAGCAGTGGGACCTCCCGGCAGGTTGGGACAGATACGCAGTATTTT.

The chain employs TRBV20-1 and TRBJ2-1; a possible D gene is TRBD2 (5 bases). CDR3 size: 13 residues. Trimming shortened V by 4 bases and J by 4 bases, and 11 bases separated the two germline ends. Germline V lookup: CDR1 DFQATT, CDR2 SNEGSKA (reference sequence). CDR3 protein: CSANQRPYNEQFF. The CDR3 nucleotides are TGCAGTGCTAACCAGCGGCCTTACAATGAGCAGTTCTTC.

This clonotype was detected a few times. The CDR3 sequence: CASSSTGQGDYGYTF. In nucleotides, the CDR3 is TGTGCCAGCAGTTCCACCGGGCAGGGAGACTATGGCTACACCTTC. The V gene is TRBV7-9, the J gene TRBJ1-2, with a tentative D call TRBD1 (5 bases). CDR1 is SEHNR, CDR2 FQNEAQ, per germline (reference sequence). V was cut by 6 bases and J by 3 bases, with 17 bases left in between. There are 15 residues in the CDR3.

This clonotype came up many times. The CDR3 spells CASSPPSLVEQYF. As DNA, the CDR3 is TGTGCCAGCTCACCACCGAGCCTGGTCGAGCAGTACTTC. The chain links TRBV18 to TRBJ2-7; D not resolved. V lost 0 bases and J lost 6, with 9 bases in between. Germline-derived CDR1 and CDR2 are KGHSH and LQKENI. The CDR3 has 13 amino acids. Drawing the rest from reference TRBV18 and TRBJ2-7, the complete variable domain is NAGVMQNPRHLVRRRGQEARLRCSPMKGHSHVYWYRQLPEEGLKFMVYLQKENIIDESGMPKERFSAEFPKEGPSILRIQQVVRGDSAAYFCASSPPSLVEQYFGPGTRLTVT.

This clonotype was observed many times. This sequence joins TRBV20-1 and TRBJ2-2; no clear D gene. Germline V CDR1 and CDR2: DFQATT, SNEGSKA (reference sequence). Trimming removed 5 bases at V and 6 bases at J, with 10 bases between. The CDR3 covers 12 residues. CDR3 loop: CSALSASGELFF. CDR3 sequence (DNA): TGCAGTGCTTTGAGCGCGTCCGGGGAGCTGTTTTTT.

This clonotype was counted at least ten times. The chain uses TRBV2 and TRBJ1-3, with D possibly matching TRBD1 (6 bases). The germline V and J ends were trimmed by 11 bases and 2 bases, with 16 bases remaining between them. This CDR3 spans 14 amino acids. In germline, CDR1 is SNHLY, CDR2 FYNNEI. CDR3 residues: CASQANRAGNTIYF. The DNA for the CDR3 is TGTGCCTCCCAGGCGAACAGGGCTGGAAACACCATATATTTT.

This clonotype was seen only a few times. This rearrangement joins TRBV10-2 to TRBJ2-5, with 11 positions matching TRBD2. There are 17 residues in the CDR3. V lost 0 bases and J lost 5; bases outside the gene matches: 8. CDR1 and CDR2 (germline): WSHSY, SAAADI. Here the CDR3 DNA reads TGCGCCAGCAGTGAGTCGGTAACGGCTAGCGGGAGGGAGACCCAGTACTTC. This codes for CASSESVTASGRETQYF.

This clonotype was recorded many times. The chain recombines TRBV20-1 with TRBJ2-2, with 11 bases identical to TRBD2. The CDR3 contains 18 residues. J was trimmed by 3 bases and V by 0 bases; bases with no gene match: 9. In germline, CDR1 is DFQATT, CDR2 SNEGSKA (reference sequence). The DNA of the CDR3 is TGCAGTGCTAGAGATCCCGGTAGCGGGGGGGCCGACACCGGGGAGCTGTTTTTT. It is translated as CSARDPGSGGADTGELFF.

Many counts were recorded for this clonotype. This chain links TRBV12-3 or TRBV12-4 with TRBJ2-1; D gene uncertain. Between the trimmed V and J ends, which lost 8 bases and 9 bases, there was a span of 17 bases. The CDR3 covers 13 residues. CDR3: CASRLDLFGEQFF. CDR3 bases: TGTGCCAGCCGCCTAGATCTGTTCGGTGAGCAGTTCTTC.

This clonotype was seen at least ten times. This sequence joins TRBV6-4 and TRBJ2-3, with unresolved D. Germline values: CDR1 MRHNA, CDR2 SNTAGT. The CDR3 runs to 15 residues. The ends were cut back, 4 bases at V and 2 bases at J, with 13 bases in the middle. The CDR3 region has the DNA TGTGCCAGCAGTGCGTTGGGTTCGGACACAGATACGCAGTATTTT. This translates into CASSALGSDTDTQYF.

The rearrangement uses TRBV7-9 and TRBJ1-2, with 8 positions matching TRBD1. The ends lost 5 bases at V and 7 bases at J; junction bases unmatched: 6. CDR3 size: 13 residues. CDR1 and CDR2 (germline): SEHNR, FQNEAQ (reference sequence). DNA for the CDR3: TGTGCCAGCAGCCGCGAAACAGGGGGTGGCTACACCTTC. Its translation: CASSRETGGGYTF.

To note about this clonotype: This may come from a read error, since a much larger clone is one base off. The chain combines TRBV19 with TRBJ2-7, with 8 nucleotides matching TRBD2. Per germline, CDR1 LNHDA and CDR2 SQIVND (reference sequence). This CDR3 is built from 12 residues. V trimming: 10 bases; J trimming: 5 bases; junction bases outside the gene matches: 7. The CDR3 spells CATSGGVHEQYF. The CDR3, as DNA: TGTGCCACCTCCGGGGGGGTCCACGAGCAGTACTTC. Filled out from reference TRBV19 and TRBJ2-7, the complete variable domain reads DGGITQSPKYLFRKEGQNVTLSCEQNLNHDAMYWYRQDPGQGLRLIYYSQIVNDFQKGDIAEGYSVSREKKESFPLTVTSAQKNPTAFYLCATSGGVHEQYFGPGTRLTVT.